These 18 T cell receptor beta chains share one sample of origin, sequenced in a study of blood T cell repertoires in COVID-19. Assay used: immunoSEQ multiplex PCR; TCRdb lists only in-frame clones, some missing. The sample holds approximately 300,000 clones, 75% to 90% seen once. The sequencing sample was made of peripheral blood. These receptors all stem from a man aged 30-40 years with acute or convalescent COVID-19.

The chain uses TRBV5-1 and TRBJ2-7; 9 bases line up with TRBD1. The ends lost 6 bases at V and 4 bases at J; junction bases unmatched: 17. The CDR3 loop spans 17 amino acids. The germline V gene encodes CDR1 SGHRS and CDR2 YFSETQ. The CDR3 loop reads CASMPGAYGTGMYEQYF. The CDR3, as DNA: TGCGCCAGCATGCCGGGTGCTTACGGGACAGGGATGTACGAGCAGTACTTC.

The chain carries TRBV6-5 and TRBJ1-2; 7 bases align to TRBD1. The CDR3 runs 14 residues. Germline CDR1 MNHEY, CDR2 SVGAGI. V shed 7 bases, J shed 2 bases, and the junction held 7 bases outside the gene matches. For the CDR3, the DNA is TGTGCCAGCACCCCAGGGACAGCCAACTATGGCTACACCTTC. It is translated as CASTPGTANYGYTF.

The CDR3 nucleotides read TGCGCCAGCAGCTTTGGACAGCTGGGCACCGGGGAGCTGTTTTTT. It yields the protein CASSFGQLGTGELFF. The chain joins TRBV5-1 to TRBJ2-2; possible D gene TRBD1, 6 bases. The CDR3 contains 15 residues. Germline CDR1 reads SGHRS; CDR2 reads YFSETQ. Trimming cost V 2 bases and J 4 bases, with 12 bases left between them.

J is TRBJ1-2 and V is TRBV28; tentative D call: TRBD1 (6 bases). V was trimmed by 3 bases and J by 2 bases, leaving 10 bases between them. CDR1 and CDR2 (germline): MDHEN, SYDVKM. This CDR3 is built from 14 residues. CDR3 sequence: CASSLPQGNYGYTF. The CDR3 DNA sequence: TGTGCCAGCAGTTTGCCTCAGGGGAACTATGGCTACACCTTC.

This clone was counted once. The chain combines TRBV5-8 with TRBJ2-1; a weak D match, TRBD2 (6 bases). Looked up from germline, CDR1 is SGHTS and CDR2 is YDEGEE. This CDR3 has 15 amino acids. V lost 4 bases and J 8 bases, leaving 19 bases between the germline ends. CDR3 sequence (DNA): TGTGCCAGCAGCCTCGGGCTCGGAGGGGAATATGAGCAGTTCTTC. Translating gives CASSLGLGGEYEQFF.

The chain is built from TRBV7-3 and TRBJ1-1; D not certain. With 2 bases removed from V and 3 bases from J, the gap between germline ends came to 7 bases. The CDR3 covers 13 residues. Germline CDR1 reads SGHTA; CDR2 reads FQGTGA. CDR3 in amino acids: CASSLLQDTEAFF. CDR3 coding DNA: TGTGCCAGCAGCTTACTGCAGGACACTGAAGCTTTCTTT.

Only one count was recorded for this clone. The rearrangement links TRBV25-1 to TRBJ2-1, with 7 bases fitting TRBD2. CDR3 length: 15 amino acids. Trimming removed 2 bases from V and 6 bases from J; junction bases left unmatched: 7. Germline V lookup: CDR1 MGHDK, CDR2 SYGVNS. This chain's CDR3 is CASSEPGLESNEQFF. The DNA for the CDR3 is TGTGCCAGCAGTGAACCAGGACTAGAGTCCAATGAGCAGTTCTTC. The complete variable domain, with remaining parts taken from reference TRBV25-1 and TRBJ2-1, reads EADIYQTPRYLVIGTGKKITLECSQTMGHDKMYWYQQDPGMELHLIHYSYGVNSTEKGDLSSESTVSRIRTEHFPLTLESARPSHTSQYLCASSEPGLESNEQFFGPGTRLTVL.

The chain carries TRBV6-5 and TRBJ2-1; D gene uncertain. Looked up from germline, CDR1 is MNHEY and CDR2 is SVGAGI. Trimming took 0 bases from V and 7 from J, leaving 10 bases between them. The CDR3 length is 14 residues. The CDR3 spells CASSYSNSMNEQFF. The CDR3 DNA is TGTGCCAGCAGTTACTCAAATAGTATGAATGAGCAGTTCTTC.

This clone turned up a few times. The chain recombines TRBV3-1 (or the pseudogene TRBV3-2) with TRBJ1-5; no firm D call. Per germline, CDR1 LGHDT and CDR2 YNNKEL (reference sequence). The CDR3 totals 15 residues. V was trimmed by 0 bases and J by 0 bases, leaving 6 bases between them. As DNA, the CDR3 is TGTGCCAGCAGCCAAGAAATCGGTAGCAATCAGCCCCAGCATTTT. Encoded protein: CASSQEIGSNQPQHF.

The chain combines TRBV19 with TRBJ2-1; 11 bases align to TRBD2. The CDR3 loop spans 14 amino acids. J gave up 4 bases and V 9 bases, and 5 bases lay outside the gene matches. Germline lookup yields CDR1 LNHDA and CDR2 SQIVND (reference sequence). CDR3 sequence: CASQTSGEYNEQFF. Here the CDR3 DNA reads TGTGCCAGCCAGACTAGCGGGGAATACAATGAGCAGTTCTTC.

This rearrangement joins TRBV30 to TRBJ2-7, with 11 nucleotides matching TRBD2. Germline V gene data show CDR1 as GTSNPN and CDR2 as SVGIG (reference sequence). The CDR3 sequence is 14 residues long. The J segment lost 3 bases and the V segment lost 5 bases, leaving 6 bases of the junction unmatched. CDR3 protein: CAWASGGSLYEQYF. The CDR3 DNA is TGTGCCTGGGCTAGCGGGGGGTCCCTCTACGAGCAGTACTTC.

Here the CDR3 DNA reads TGTGCCAGCACGACGGGACTCCCGGACTTTGGCTACACCTTC. Its protein product is CASTTGLPDFGYTF. V is TRBV28 and J is TRBJ1-2; D is perhaps TRBD1 (5 bases). CDR1 and CDR2 from the germline V gene are MDHEN and SYDVKM. With 7 bases removed from V and 7 bases from J, the gap between germline ends came to 19 bases. The CDR3 spans 14 residues.

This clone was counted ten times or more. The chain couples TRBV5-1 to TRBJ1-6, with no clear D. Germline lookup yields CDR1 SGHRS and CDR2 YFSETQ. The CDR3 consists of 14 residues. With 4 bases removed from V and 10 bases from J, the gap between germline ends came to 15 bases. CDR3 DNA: TGCGCCAGCAGCCGGGAAGGACCGCGGTCACCCCTCCACTTT. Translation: CASSREGPRSPLHF. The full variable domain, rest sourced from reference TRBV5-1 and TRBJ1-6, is KAGVTQTPRYLIKTRGQQVTLSCSPISGHRSVSWYQQTPGQGLQFLFEYFSETQRNKGNFPGRFSGRQFSNSRSEMNVSTLELGDSALYLCASSREGPRSPLHFGNGTRLTVT.

CDR3 bases: TGTGCTAGCTCCATCGACAGGTTTTTGAGGGGCTACACCTTC. Protein sequence: CASSIDRFLRGYTF. The rearrangement links TRBV30 to TRBJ1-2, with D perhaps matching TRBD1 (6 bases). Per the germline V gene, CDR1 is GTSNPN and CDR2 is SVGIG (reference sequence). This CDR3 contains 14 residues.

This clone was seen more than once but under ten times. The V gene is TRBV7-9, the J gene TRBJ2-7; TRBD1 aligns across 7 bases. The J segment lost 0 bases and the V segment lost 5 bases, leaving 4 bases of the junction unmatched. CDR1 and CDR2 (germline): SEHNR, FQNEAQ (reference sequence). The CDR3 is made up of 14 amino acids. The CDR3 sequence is CASSLQGFSYEQYF. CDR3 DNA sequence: TGTGCCAGCAGCCTACAGGGGTTCTCCTACGAGCAGTACTTC.

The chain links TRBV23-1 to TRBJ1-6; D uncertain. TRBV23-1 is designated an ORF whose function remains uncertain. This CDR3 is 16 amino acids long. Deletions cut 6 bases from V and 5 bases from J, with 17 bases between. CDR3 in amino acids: CASRWLGGTNNSPLHF. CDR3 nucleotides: TGCGCCAGCAGGTGGTTAGGCGGAACGAATAATTCACCCCTCCACTTT.

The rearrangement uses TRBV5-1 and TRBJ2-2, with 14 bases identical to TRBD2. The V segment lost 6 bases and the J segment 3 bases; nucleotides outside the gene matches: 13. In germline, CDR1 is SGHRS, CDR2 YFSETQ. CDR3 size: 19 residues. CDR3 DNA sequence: TGCGCCAGCACTACACGAGTGACTAGCGGGAGGGCCCACACCGGGGAGCTGTTTTTT. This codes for CASTTRVTSGRAHTGELFF.

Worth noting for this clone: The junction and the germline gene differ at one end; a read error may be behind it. The CDR3 nucleotides are TGTGCCAGCAGTTTCCGGACAGGGAACGCCGGGGAGCTGTTTTTT. Residues: CASSFRTGNAGELFF. This sequence joins TRBV27 and TRBJ2-2; TRBD1 agrees at 8 bases. Germline V gene lookup returns CDR1 MNHEY and CDR2 SMNVEV (reference sequence). The CDR3 loop spans 15 amino acids.